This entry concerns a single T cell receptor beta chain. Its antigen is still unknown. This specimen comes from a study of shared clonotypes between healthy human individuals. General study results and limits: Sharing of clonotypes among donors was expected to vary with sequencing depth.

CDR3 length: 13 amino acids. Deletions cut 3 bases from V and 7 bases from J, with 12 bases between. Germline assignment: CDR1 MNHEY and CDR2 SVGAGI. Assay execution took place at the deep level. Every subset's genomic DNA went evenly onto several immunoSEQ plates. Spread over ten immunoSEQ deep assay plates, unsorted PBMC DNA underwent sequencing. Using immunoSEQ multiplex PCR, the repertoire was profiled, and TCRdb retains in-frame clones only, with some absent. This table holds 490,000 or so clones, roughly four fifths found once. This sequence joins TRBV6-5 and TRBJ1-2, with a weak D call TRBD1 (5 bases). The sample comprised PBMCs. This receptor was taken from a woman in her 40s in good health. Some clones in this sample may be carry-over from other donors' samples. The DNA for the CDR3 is TGTGCCAGCAGTTATCTGGCGGGGGTTGGCTACACCTTC. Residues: CASSYLAGVGYTF.